One sample yielded the 29 T cell receptor beta chains listed below, sequenced in a study of cytomegalovirus exposure and HLA in healthy donors. 13 Jbeta primers and 60 Vbeta primers were used for the PCR. Clones were read by immunoSEQ multiplex PCR, and TCRdb kept only the in-frame ones, dropping some. The sample lists 65,000 to 80,000 clones, about 81% occurring once. The sample taken for sequencing was PBMCs. These receptors came from a woman aged 40 to 55 in good health and CMV-seropositive.

This rearrangement joins TRBV11-3 to TRBJ2-7, with 10 bases matching TRBD1. The CDR3 runs 16 residues. CDR1 is SGHNT, CDR2 YENEEA, per germline. V was clipped by 5 bases and J by 6 bases; unmatched bases: 13. The CDR3 nucleotides are TGTGCCAGCAGCCCCCAGCGCGACAGGGGGCTATTCGAGCAGTACTTC. Protein sequence: CASSPQRDRGLFEQYF.

V usage is TRBV7-2 and J usage is TRBJ2-5, with D hard to call. The J call is doubtful: the DNA matches TRBJ2-7 better. The CDR3 spans 11 residues. Germline CDR1 reads SGHTA; CDR2 reads FQGNSA. The CDR3 coding sequence is TGTGCCAGCAGCTCACCCTACGAGCAGTACTTC. This gives the protein CASSSPYEQYF.

The rearrangement links TRBV5-1 to TRBJ1-5; 8 nucleotides agree with TRBD1. Germline trimming cut 4 bases from V and 3 bases from J; bases unmatched to any gene: 24. The CDR3 spans 21 residues. Germline assignment: CDR1 SGHRS and CDR2 YFSETQ. The CDR3 loop is CASSRKRSNHQGAFSNQPQHF. The DNA of the CDR3 is TGCGCCAGCAGCCGAAAGCGATCAAATCATCAGGGGGCGTTTTCCAATCAGCCCCAGCATTTT.

This clone has just a few counts. V gene TRBV5-4 combines with J gene TRBJ2-5; D remains unclear. The CDR3 runs 15 residues. CDR1 is SGHNT and CDR2 is YYREEE in the germline V gene (reference sequence). V was shortened by 0 bases and J by 0 bases, with 9 bases between the two germline ends. CDR3 bases: TGTGCCAGCAGCTTGGCATTGGCAGACCAAGAGACCCAGTACTTC. Its translation is CASSLALADQETQYF.

This clone was counted a few times. This chain uses TRBV4-1 with TRBJ2-3; 11 bases are a match to TRBD1. The J segment lost 2 bases and the V segment lost 4 bases, leaving 2 bases of the junction unmatched. The CDR3 spans 15 residues. Germline assignment: CDR1 MGHRA and CDR2 YSYEKL. Written as DNA, the CDR3 is TGCGCCAGCAGCCGGACAGGGGGCTCCACAGATACGCAGTATTTT. Amino acid sequence: CASSRTGGSTDTQYF.

The V gene is TRBV27, the J gene TRBJ1-5; D gene unclear. CDR3 size: 15 residues. CDR1 is MNHEY, CDR2 SMNVEV, per germline (reference sequence). Trimming took 2 bases from V and 1 from J, leaving 9 bases between them. The CDR3, as DNA: TGTGCCAGCAGTTTAACACCGTGGAGCAATCAGCCCCAGCATTTT. Translating it yields CASSLTPWSNQPQHF.

V usage is TRBV5-1 and J usage is TRBJ1-6; no reliable D call. Trimming removed 2 bases at V and 8 bases at J, with 11 bases between. Germline V gene lookup returns CDR1 SGHRS and CDR2 YFSETQ. The CDR3 is 14 amino acids. The CDR3 DNA follows: TGCGCCAGCAGCTTAGACCTACGGGATTCACCCCTCCACTTT. It yields the protein CASSLDLRDSPLHF.

This clone came up once. This sequence joins TRBV28 and TRBJ1-4, with TRBD1 matching over 11 bases. The CDR3 runs 13 residues. The J segment lost 9 bases and the V segment lost 9 bases, leaving 6 bases of the junction unmatched. Germline V gene sequence: CDR1 MDHEN, CDR2 SYDVKM. The CDR3: CASEGQGAKKLFF. In DNA form, the CDR3 reads TGTGCCAGTGAAGGACAGGGGGCAAAAAAACTGTTTTTT.

CDR3 nucleotides: TGTGCCAGCAGCGAGGGGCGGGGGGGTCGAACAGATACGCAGTATTTT. It specifies CASSEGRGGRTDTQYF. The rearrangement joins TRBV9 to TRBJ2-3; 9 bases are shared with TRBD2. Germline V CDR1 and CDR2: SGDLS, YYNGEE. CDR3 length equals 16 residues. Trimming removed 3 bases from V and 3 bases from J; junction bases left unmatched: 8.

This clone was counted once. V usage is TRBV30 and J usage is TRBJ2-5; D unresolved. The CDR3 spans 13 residues. Germline CDR1 reads GTSNPN; CDR2 reads SVGIG (reference sequence). Trimming cost V 4 bases and J 1 base, with 10 bases left between them. The CDR3 loop is CAWITTSQETQYF. The CDR3 coding sequence is TGTGCCTGGATCACGACATCCCAAGAGACCCAGTACTTC.

The chain has TRBV2 and TRBJ2-5; possibly TRBD2 for D (6 bases). In germline, CDR1 is SNHLY, CDR2 FYNNEI. V dropped 5 bases and J dropped 2 bases, with 9 bases sitting between them. The CDR3 is made up of 13 amino acids. In DNA, the CDR3 is TGTGCCAGCAGTTTTAGCGGACAAGAGACCCAGTACTTC. Protein sequence: CASSFSGQETQYF.

V and J are TRBV2 and TRBJ1-1; a weak D match, TRBD1 (6 bases). The CDR3 spans 14 residues. Germline CDR1 and CDR2: SNHLY and FYNNEI. With 10 bases removed from V and 1 base from J, the gap between germline ends came to 16 bases. The CDR3 loop is CANSSVGANTEAFF. The CDR3 DNA follows: TGTGCCAACTCGTCGGTGGGGGCGAACACTGAAGCTTTCTTT.

This clone showed up just once. The rearrangement links TRBV2 to TRBJ1-5; D possibly corresponds to TRBD1 (5 bases). The V gene lost 4 bases and the J gene lost 9 bases, with 7 bases spanning the gap. Germline CDR1 and CDR2: SNHLY and FYNNEI. CDR3 length equals 11 residues. Here the CDR3 DNA reads TGTGCCAGCAGTGTAAGGGGGCCCCAGCATTTT. Its protein product is CASSVRGPQHF. The full variable domain, rest sourced from reference TRBV2 and TRBJ1-5, is EPEVTQTPSHQVTQMGQEVILRCVPISNHLYFYWYRQILGQKVEFLVSFYNNEISEKSEIFDDQFSVERPDGSNFTLKIRSTKLEDSAMYFCASSVRGPQHFGDGTRLSIL.

The genes are TRBV5-1 and TRBJ1-1; no clear D. V was shortened by 2 bases and J by 6 bases, with 8 bases between the two germline ends. CDR3 length: 12 residues. Germline V gene sequence: CDR1 SGHRS, CDR2 YFSETQ. Here the CDR3 DNA reads TGCGCCAGCAGCTTCGACCAGGCTGAAGCTTTCTTT. It encodes CASSFDQAEAFF.

The chain carries TRBV14 and TRBJ2-5, with D uncertain. The CDR3 is 16 residues long. Trimming removed 4 bases from V and 5 bases from J, with 20 bases in between. CDR1 SGHDN and CDR2 FVKESK come from the germline V gene. The chain's CDR3 is CASSPDLKFLGETQYF. The CDR3, as DNA: TGTGCCAGCAGCCCAGACCTCAAATTTCTCGGGGAGACCCAGTACTTC.

The chain carries TRBV5-1 and TRBJ1-6; TRBD1 agrees at 10 bases. V shed 4 bases and J 7 bases; nucleotides not matched to a gene: 2. CDR3 length: 14 amino acids. Germline V gene sequence: CDR1 SGHRS, CDR2 YFSETQ. The CDR3 here is CASSPGQGNSPLHF. CDR3 coding DNA: TGCGCCAGCAGCCCGGGACAGGGGAATTCACCCCTCCACTTT.

This sequence joins TRBV19 and TRBJ1-5; maybe TRBD1 (6 bases). V was clipped by 10 bases and J by 8 bases, with 18 bases between them. CDR3 length equals 13 residues. CDR1 and CDR2 from the germline V gene are LNHDA and SQIVND (reference sequence). The CDR3 here is CATGQKVFKPQHF. The CDR3 DNA follows: TGTGCCACCGGACAGAAGGTCTTTAAGCCCCAGCATTTT.

Only one count was recorded for this clone. The chain uses TRBV19 and TRBJ1-4; 8 nucleotides match TRBD1. J was trimmed by 4 bases and V by 8 bases; bases with no gene match: 9. Germline V gene sequence: CDR1 LNHDA, CDR2 SQIVND (reference sequence). There are 15 residues in the CDR3. The CDR3 reads CASGLFGQGNEKLFF. CDR3 sequence (DNA): TGTGCCAGTGGTCTTTTCGGACAGGGTAATGAAAAACTGTTTTTT.

In regard to this clone: Within the sample, other DNA sequences also encode this same CDR3. The chain carries TRBV10-3 and TRBJ1-3; D gene uncertain. The CDR3 contains 15 residues. The germline gives CDR1 ENHRY, CDR2 SYGVKD. The V end was cut by 5 bases, the J end by 3 bases, with 14 bases between. The CDR3 DNA reads as TGTGCCATCAGTTCGACGGGTTTAATTGGAAACACCATATATTTT. The encoded protein is CAISSTGLIGNTIYF.

The chain has TRBV29-1 and TRBJ1-2; D unclear. Per germline, CDR1 SQVTM and CDR2 ANQGSEA. The length of the CDR3 is 12 residues. The germline V and J ends were trimmed by 7 bases and 2 bases, with 11 bases remaining between them. The CDR3 coding sequence is TGCAGCGGAGGGTTTGCAAACTATGGCTACACCTTC. It encodes CSGGFANYGYTF. Based on the CDR3 plus reference TRBV29-1 and TRBJ1-2, the full variable domain is SAVISQKPSRDICQRGTSLTIQCQVDSQVTMMFWYRQQPGQSLTLIATANQGSEATYESGFVIDKFPISRPNLTFSTLTVSNMSPEDSSIYLCSGGFANYGYTFGSGTRLTVV.

This sequence joins TRBV10-3 and TRBJ1-1; D is unresolved. The CDR3 runs 13 residues. CDR1 ENHRY and CDR2 SYGVKD come from the germline V gene. V was trimmed by 6 bases and J by 4 bases, leaving 12 bases between them. The CDR3 DNA is TGTGCCATCAGCACCGGTAGCCCCACTGAAGCTTTCTTT. Translated, it gives CAISTGSPTEAFF.

The chain joins TRBV12-5 to TRBJ2-3; D may be TRBD1 (6 bases). The CDR3 spans 14 residues. The ends were cut back, 4 bases at V and 1 base at J, with 9 bases in the middle. Per germline, CDR1 LGHNT and CDR2 FRNRAP. CDR3 coding DNA: TGTGCTAGTGGTTCCCCAGGGGGCACAGATACGCAGTATTTT. Its translation: CASGSPGGTDTQYF. The variable domain in full, completed from reference TRBV12-5 and TRBJ2-3, reads DARVTQTPRHKVTEMGQEVTMRCQPILGHNTVFWYRQTMMQGLELLAYFRNRAPLDDSGMPKDRFSAEMPDATLATLKIQPSEPRDSAVYFCASGSPGGTDTQYFGPGTRLTVL.

The V and J genes are TRBV30 and TRBJ1-1; tentative D call: TRBD1 (6 bases). V gave up 4 bases and J gave up 1 base, with 10 bases separating them. This CDR3 comprises 13 residues. Germline V CDR1 and CDR2: GTSNPN, SVGIG (reference sequence). The CDR3 spells CAWTDRRNTEAFF. The CDR3 DNA is TGTGCCTGGACCGACAGGAGGAACACTGAAGCTTTCTTT. Together with reference TRBV30 and TRBJ1-1, the CDR3 gives the full variable domain: SQTIHQWPATLVQPVGSPLSLECTVEGTSNPNLYWYRQAAGRGLQLLFYSVGIGQISSEVPQNLSASRPQDRQFILSSKKLLLSDSGFYLCAWTDRRNTEAFFGQGTRLTVV.

The chain is built from TRBV6-1 and TRBJ1-3, with TRBD1 as a possible D gene (6 bases). This CDR3 has 16 residues. Germline CDR1 reads MNHNS; CDR2 reads SASEGT. V was shortened by 3 bases and J by 0 bases, with 12 bases between the two germline ends. CDR3 DNA sequence: TGTGCCAGCAGTGAGCTACAGGGACACTCTGGAAACACCATATATTTT. Protein: CASSELQGHSGNTIYF.

The chain couples TRBV7-9 to TRBJ1-3; no firm D call. The CDR3 is 14 residues long. Germline CDR1 and CDR2: SEHNR and FQNEAQ (reference sequence). Deletions cut 5 bases from V and 2 bases from J, with 10 bases between. In DNA, the CDR3 is TGTGCCAGCAGCCTAAATTCTCCTGGAAACACCATATATTTT. Protein product: CASSLNSPGNTIYF.

The chain joins TRBV28 to TRBJ1-4; 10 bases match TRBD1. V trimming: 6 bases; J trimming: 2 bases; junction bases outside the gene matches: 12. Looked up from germline, CDR1 is MDHEN and CDR2 is SYDVKM. The CDR3 sequence is 18 residues long. The CDR3 loop is CASRSPTGGRATNEKLFF. The CDR3 DNA reads as TGTGCCAGCAGATCTCCGACAGGGGGCAGGGCGACTAATGAAAAACTGTTTTTT.

This chain uses TRBV19 with TRBJ1-1; D is unclear. Trimming cost V 4 bases and J 2 bases, with 8 bases left between them. This CDR3 contains 13 residues. Germline lookup yields CDR1 LNHDA and CDR2 SQIVND (reference sequence). The CDR3 DNA follows: TGTGCCAGTAGTACTCAGTTTAACACTGAAGCTTTCTTT. Amino acid sequence: CASSTQFNTEAFF.

The rearrangement uses TRBV6-1 and TRBJ1-5, with a possible D match to TRBD1 (6 bases). This CDR3 is built from 14 residues. V shed 11 bases and J shed 1 base, with 15 bases lying between them. Germline CDR1 MNHNS, CDR2 SASEGT. CDR3 sequence: CAGGRGASNQPQHF. The DNA for the CDR3 is TGTGCCGGAGGGCGGGGGGCCAGCAATCAGCCCCAGCATTTT.

The chain couples TRBV25-1 to TRBJ1-3, with D unclear. The CDR3 spans 15 residues. CDR1 and CDR2 (germline): MGHDK, SYGVNS. Trimming cost V 3 bases and J 5 bases, with 14 bases left between them. The CDR3 loop reads CASSDVAVSRNTIYF. The CDR3 DNA is TGTGCCAGCAGTGATGTGGCAGTAAGTCGAAACACCATATATTTT.